The 8 T cell receptor beta chains given below trace back to one sample, sequenced in a study of chemoradiotherapy in HPV16-positive cancers. The table came from immunoSEQ multiplex PCR; TCRdb's copy has only in-frame clones and leaves some out. The repertoire holds some 980 clones, with about 80% as singletons. This specimen was tumor tissue, taken from a patient who underwent chemoradiotherapy. These receptors originate from a human donor with HPV-associated anogenital cancer.

This clone was counted once. The V gene is TRBV6-5, the J gene TRBJ2-1, with 8 positions matching TRBD1. There are 14 residues in the CDR3. Germline CDR1 and CDR2: MNHEY and SVGAGI. Trimming cost V 7 bases and J 4 bases; bases outside gene matches: 6. The CDR3 region has the DNA TGTGCCAGCAAGGGCAGGGGGCTTTACAATGAGCAGTTCTTC. Residues: CASKGRGLYNEQFF.

In this sample, this clone turned up once. This chain connects TRBV7-9 to TRBJ1-1, with TRBD1 matching over 7 bases. Germline V lookup: CDR1 SEHNR, CDR2 FQNEAQ (reference sequence). V shed 1 base and J 3 bases; nucleotides not matched to a gene: 5. This CDR3 is 15 amino acids long. CDR3 region: CASSLGTGGDTEAFF. As DNA, the CDR3 is TGTGCCAGCAGCTTAGGGACAGGCGGTGACACTGAAGCTTTCTTT. Based on the CDR3 plus reference TRBV7-9 and TRBJ1-1, the full variable domain is DTGVSQNPRHKITKRGQNVTFRCDPISEHNRLYWYRQTLGQGPEFLTYFQNEAQLEKSRLLSDRFSAERPKGSFSTLEIQRTEQGDSAMYLCASSLGTGGDTEAFFGQGTRLTVV.

The rearrangement links TRBV7-9 to TRBJ2-5, with a tentative D call TRBD1 (6 bases). V shed 3 bases and J shed 3 bases, with 11 bases lying between them. CDR3 length: 14 residues. Germline assignment: CDR1 SEHNR and CDR2 FQNEAQ (reference sequence). The CDR3 here is CASSFGAGEETQYF. For the CDR3, the DNA is TGTGCCAGCAGCTTTGGGGCAGGGGAAGAGACCCAGTACTTC.

The chain couples TRBV12-5 to TRBJ2-1; D ambiguous. CDR1 and CDR2 (germline): LGHNT, FRNRAP. The V end lost 0 bases, the J end lost 2 bases, and 11 bases lay between the germline ends. This CDR3 has 16 amino acids. Here the CDR3 DNA reads TGTGCTAGTGGTTTGGTGCTGGGTAACACCTACAATGAGCAGTTCTTC. It specifies CASGLVLGNTYNEQFF.

This clone was recorded a few times. The CDR3 nucleotides are TGTGCCAGCAGTCTAGTGGGACAGAGGGATCCCCTCCACTTT. Translation: CASSLVGQRDPLHF. The chain combines TRBV27 with TRBJ1-6; TRBD1 matches at 7 bases. The junction had 11 bases not matched to a gene; V was cut back by 5 bases and J by 13 bases. CDR3 length: 14 amino acids. Germline V gene sequence: CDR1 MNHEY, CDR2 SMNVEV (reference sequence).

The CDR3 DNA sequence: TGTGCCACCAGCTCCCTGCGGGTCGGTGGAGCCTACGAGCAGTACTTC. It codes for CATSSLRVGGAYEQYF. The gene calls are TRBV15 and TRBJ2-7, with D possibly matching TRBD2 (5 bases). The CDR3 sequence is 16 residues long. Per germline, CDR1 LNHNV and CDR2 YYDKDF (reference sequence). V dropped 5 bases and J dropped 2 bases, with 19 bases sitting between them.

V usage is TRBV9 and J usage is TRBJ2-7; the match to TRBD2 covers 11 bases. This CDR3 comprises 14 residues. V gave up 3 bases and J gave up 6 bases; unmatched junction bases: 5. CDR1 is SGDLS, CDR2 YYNGEE, per germline. In DNA, the CDR3 is TGTGCCAGCAGCGCAGCCGGGACTAGCGGCGAGCAGTACTTC. This encodes CASSAAGTSGEQYF.

J is TRBJ1-2 and V is TRBV5-4; the match to TRBD1 covers 7 bases. The J segment lost 0 bases and the V segment lost 7 bases, leaving 9 bases of the junction unmatched. CDR3 size: 15 residues. Germline CDR1 SGHNT, CDR2 YYREEE (reference sequence). Written as DNA, the CDR3 is TGTGCCAGCGGCCAGAGGACAGGTACTAACTATGGCTACACCTTC. Amino acid sequence: CASGQRTGTNYGYTF. Looking up the rest from reference TRBV5-4 and TRBJ1-2 gives the full variable domain: ETGVTQSPTHLIKTRGQQVTLRCSSQSGHNTVSWYQQALGQGPQFIFQYYREEENGRGNFPPRFSGLQFPNYSSELNVNALELDDSALYLCASGQRTGTNYGYTFGSGTRLTVV.